This T cell receptor beta chain was observed in a study of tumor-infiltrating lymphocytes in glioblastoma multiforme. As concerns this clonotype: Its specificity is not known.

There are 14 residues in the CDR3. V was clipped by 5 bases and J by 4 bases, with 15 bases between them. Germline CDR1 reads SGHRS; CDR2 reads YFSETQ. Whole-study findings and limits: No surface-marker sorting into functional T cell subtypes was done. Just one glioblastoma patient contributed to the TCR-mutation comparison.

TCRB libraries came from RNA via three nested multiplex PCR rounds. TCRB cDNA was made from around 0.5 ug total RNA. TCRdb independently ran MiXCR on the multiplex PCR reads; one entry per CDR3 protein. The sample includes some 10,000 distinct CDR3 sequences, roughly 71% seen only once; the top ten take about 43%. This clonotype was obtained from a male donor with glioblastoma. This rearrangement joins TRBV5-1 to TRBJ1-1; weak D call: TRBD1 (5 bases). Material for sequencing was brain tumor tissue. As DNA, the CDR3 is TGCGCCAGCAGATTGAGGCAGGGAGGCACTGAAGCTTTCTTT. It yields the protein CASRLRQGGTEAFF.